Listed below are T cell receptor beta chains from one sample, sequenced in a study of T cell responses to AZD1222 COVID-19 vaccine. This table comes from immunoSEQ multiplex PCR, and its TCRdb copy is limited to in-frame clones, with some not included. The table records some 130,000 clones, 88% of them present only once. The specimen comprised peripheral blood, sampled on day 0 of MenACWY control vaccination. The receptor set was obtained from an adult in good health. CDR3s include the opening cysteine and the closing phenylalanine or tryptophan. D genes are given only for firm matches. The size of a clone is reported for some rows only, either as once, few or many, or as a class for expanded clones.

TRBV27	.	TRBJ2-6	.	CASSLGRNNVLTF	TGTGCCAGCAGTTTAGGCAGAAACAACGTCCTGACTTTC
TRBV12-3/TRBV12-4	.	TRBJ1-3	.	CPPEGNTIYF	TGCCCTCCGGAGGGAAACACCATATATTTT
TRBV25-1	.	TRBJ1-5	.	CASSENRDGQPQHF	TGTGCCAGCAGTGAAAACAGGGACGGTCAGCCCCAGCATTTT
TRBV5-8	.	TRBJ1-6	.	CASSFSDNSPLHF	TGTGCCAGCAGCTTTTCTGATAATTCACCCCTCCACTTT
TRBV28	TRBD1	TRBJ1-5	.	CASSLSPGGYQPQHF	TGTGCCAGCAGTTTATCCCCAGGGGGCTATCAGCCCCAGCATTTT
TRBV2	TRBD2	TRBJ2-2	.	CASSVTSGDTPNTGELFF	TGTGCCAGCAGTGTAACTAGCGGGGACACGCCGAACACCGGGGAGCTGTTTTTT
TRBV2	.	TRBJ2-3	.	CASSDRSGVADTQYF	TGTGCCAGCAGTGATAGGAGCGGCGTAGCGGATACGCAGTATTTT
TRBV24-1	TRBD1	TRBJ1-2	.	CATSDRGHYGYTF	TGTGCCACCAGTGACAGGGGGCACTATGGCTACACCTTC
TRBV11-2	.	TRBJ1-2	few	CASSLGQHYGYTF	TGTGCCAGCAGCTTAGGGCAGCACTATGGCTACACCTTC
TRBV6-1	.	TRBJ1-5	many	CASSEGEGGNQPQHF	TGTGCCAGCAGTGAAGGGGAGGGGGGCAATCAGCCCCAGCATTTT
TRBV19	.	TRBJ1-5	.	CASKTQGEEPQHF	TGTGCCAGTAAGACACAGGGAGAAGAGCCCCAGCATTTT
TRBV2	TRBD1	TRBJ2-6	.	CASSLTGSRTGANVLTF	TGTGCCAGCAGTTTGACAGGGTCAAGAACTGGGGCCAACGTCCTGACTTTC
TRBV5-1	.	TRBJ1-4	.	CASSSKGQRNEKLFF	TGCGCCAGCAGTTCAAAAGGACAGCGTAATGAAAAACTGTTTTTT
TRBV5-6	TRBD1	TRBJ1-2	.	CASSSHPGQIIYGYTF	TGTGCCAGCAGCTCTCATCCGGGACAGATTATCTATGGCTACACCTTC
TRBV27	TRBD2	TRBJ2-7	few	CASRGTSGSGSHEQYF	TGTGCCAGCAGAGGGACTAGCGGGAGCGGATCTCACGAGCAGTACTTC
TRBV28	.	TRBJ1-2	once	CASSTQGRGYGYTF	TGTGCCAGCAGTACCCAAGGGCGCGGGTATGGCTACACCTTC
TRBV5-1	TRBD2	TRBJ2-3	.	CASSSRLAGVSDTQYF	TGCGCCAGCAGCTCCCGATTAGCGGGAGTTTCAGATACGCAGTATTTT
TRBV2	.	TRBJ2-7	.	CASSAETGTFLEQYF	TGTGCCAGCAGTGCCGAAACAGGAACTTTCTTGGAGCAGTACTTC
TRBV5-6	.	TRBJ2-6	.	CASSVDNSGANVLTF	TGTGCCAGCAGCGTAGACAATTCTGGGGCCAACGTCCTGACTTTC
TRBV27	TRBD2	TRBJ2-2	few	CASSTGTSFGELFF	TGTGCCAGCAGCACCGGGACTAGCTTCGGGGAGCTGTTTTTT
TRBV4-1	.	TRBJ1-1	few	CASSQGLELTEAFF	TGCGCCAGCAGCCAAGGGTTGGAGCTCACTGAAGCTTTCTTT
TRBV4-2	TRBD2	TRBJ2-1	few	CASSQDAGGGSNEQFF	TGTGCCAGCAGCCAAGATGCCGGGGGGGGAAGTAATGAGCAGTTCTTC
TRBV3-1/TRBV3-2	.	TRBJ1-3	.	CASSQDEGHTIYF	TGTGCCAGCAGCCAAGACGAGGGCCACACCATATATTTT
TRBV2	TRBD1	TRBJ1-4	.	CATHHRGPSKLFF	TGTGCCACCCATCACAGGGGCCCGTCTAAACTGTTTTTT
TRBV9	.	TRBJ2-1	once	CASSVDQGTYNEQFF	TGTGCCAGCAGCGTAGACCAGGGGACCTACAATGAGCAGTTCTTC
TRBV27	.	TRBJ2-7	.	CASSFLLGVHAYEQYF	TGTGCCAGCAGTTTCCTTCTGGGAGTGCACGCCTACGAGCAGTACTTC
TRBV2	.	TRBJ1-5	.	CASNRNTNQPQHF	TGTGCCAGCAATAGGAATACCAATCAGCCCCAGCATTTT
TRBV24-1	.	TRBJ2-3	.	CATSAPGVVNTQYF	TGTGCCACCAGTGCCCCGGGCGTGGTAAATACGCAGTATTTT
TRBV6-1	.	TRBJ1-2	.	CASSDLIYGYTF	TGTGCCAGCAGTGATCTTATTTATGGCTACACCTTC
TRBV28	.	TRBJ2-5	once	CASSLTAQVLETQYF	TGTGCCAGCAGTTTGACGGCACAGGTCCTGGAGACCCAGTACTTC
TRBV10-1	.	TRBJ2-6	.	CASSEPMFRDPQEGANVLTF	TGCGCCAGCAGTGAGCCGATGTTCAGGGATCCCCAAGAGGGGGCCAACGTCCTGACTTTC
TRBV28	.	TRBJ2-5	.	CASSQRQESETQYF	TGTGCCAGCAGTCAAAGACAGGAGTCGGAGACCCAGTACTTC
TRBV11-2	TRBD1	TRBJ2-7	.	CASRANRGRVYEQYF	TGTGCCAGCAGAGCAAACAGGGGGCGCGTCTACGAGCAGTACTTC
TRBV7-2	TRBD1	TRBJ2-7	.	CASSLGPTGNNEQYF	TGTGCCAGCAGCTTAGGGCCGACAGGGAACAACGAGCAGTACTTC
TRBV5-8	.	TRBJ1-1	.	CASSPNRRGGNTEAFF	TGTGCCAGCAGCCCAAACCGCCGCGGCGGGAACACTGAAGCTTTCTTT
TRBV19	.	TRBJ1-5	.	CASRLGFGNQPQHF	TGTGCCAGTAGGCTTGGGTTCGGCAATCAGCCCCAGCATTTT
TRBV9	.	TRBJ2-7	.	CASSFDPGALNEQYF	TGTGCCAGCAGCTTTGACCCCGGGGCCTTAAACGAGCAGTACTTC
TRBV11-2	TRBD2	TRBJ2-1	once	CASSPRGGRNNEQFF	TGTGCCAGCAGCCCCAGGGGCGGGAGGAACAATGAGCAGTTCTTC
TRBV27	.	TRBJ2-2	.	CATVRVGGGTGELFF	TGTGCCACTGTGCGGGTGGGGGGCGGCACCGGGGAGCTGTTTTTT
TRBV5-1	TRBD2	TRBJ2-7	.	CASSFPAGDTYEQYF	TGCGCCAGCAGCTTCCCTGCGGGGGATACCTACGAGCAGTACTTC
TRBV6-5	.	TRBJ2-7	.	CASRKTWLVYYEQYF	TGTGCCAGCAGAAAAACCTGGCTAGTGTACTACGAGCAGTACTTC
TRBV5-6	.	TRBJ2-5	.	CASSHPFETQYF	TGTGCCAGCAGCCACCCTTTTGAGACCCAGTACTTC
TRBV6-2/TRBV6-3	.	TRBJ2-7	.	CASTPAQRSYEQYF	TGTGCCAGCACCCCAGCGCAACGGTCCTACGAGCAGTACTTC
TRBV24-1	.	TRBJ1-2	.	CATSARQGSYGYTF	TGTGCCACCAGTGCTCGGCAGGGAAGCTATGGCTACACCTTC
TRBV2	.	TRBJ2-7	.	CASRPFGLADSSYEQYF	TGTGCCAGCAGGCCTTTCGGGCTAGCGGACAGCTCCTACGAGCAGTACTTC
TRBV11-2	.	TRBJ2-5	.	CASSNPLGALEETQYF	TGTGCCAGCAGCAACCCTTTGGGGGCGTTGGAGGAGACCCAGTACTTC
TRBV3-1/TRBV3-2	.	TRBJ2-4	.	CASSPLGASGAKNIQYF	TGTGCCAGCAGCCCCTTGGGGGCCTCGGGGGCCAAAAACATTCAGTACTTC
TRBV18	.	TRBJ2-1	.	CASSSDSGSSYNEQFF	TGTGCCAGCTCATCCGATAGCGGTAGCTCCTACAATGAGCAGTTCTTC
TRBV11-2	TRBD2	TRBJ2-7	.	CASSTGLAGGLQYF	TGTGCCAGCAGCACGGGACTAGCGGGAGGATTACAGTACTTC
TRBV6-5	.	TRBJ1-2	.	CASSRPQDRDGYTF	TGTGCCAGCAGTCGCCCACAGGATAGAGATGGCTACACCTTC
TRBV5-5	.	TRBJ1-5	.	CASSLDPVGRQPQHF	TGTGCCAGCAGCTTGGATCCCGTGGGCCGGCAGCCCCAGCATTTT
TRBV5-1	.	TRBJ2-2	.	CASSTRQGRGTGELFF	TGCGCCAGCAGCACCCGACAGGGGAGGGGCACCGGGGAGCTGTTTTTT
TRBV28	.	TRBJ2-7	.	CASSFWDHRGQYF	TGTGCCAGCAGTTTCTGGGACCACCGGGGGCAGTACTTC
TRBV11-2	.	TRBJ2-7	.	CASSLAPAPREQYF	TGTGCCAGCAGCTTAGCCCCGGCCCCTCGGGAGCAGTACTTC
TRBV7-6	.	TRBJ2-7	few	CASSLAPSSYEGQYF	TGTGCCAGCAGCTTAGCCCCTAGCTCCTACGAAGGGCAGTACTTC
TRBV9	TRBD1	TRBJ1-3	.	CASSVRDRRSSGNTIYF	TGTGCCAGCAGCGTTAGGGACAGACGAAGCTCTGGAAACACCATATATTTT
TRBV5-4	.	TRBJ1-1	.	CASSENTEAFF	TGTGCCAGCAGCGAGAACACTGAAGCTTTCTTT
TRBV6-5	.	TRBJ1-1	.	CASSPQGKLNTEAFF	TGTGCCAGCAGCCCACAGGGAAAGCTCAACACTGAAGCTTTCTTT
TRBV27	.	TRBJ1-1	.	CASSLGTGPNTEAFF	TGTGCCAGCAGTTTAGGAACAGGCCCTAACACTGAAGCTTTCTTT
TRBV5-1	TRBD2	TRBJ2-1	.	CASSFGLAGYNEQFF	TGCGCCAGCAGCTTTGGACTAGCGGGTTACAATGAGCAGTTCTTC